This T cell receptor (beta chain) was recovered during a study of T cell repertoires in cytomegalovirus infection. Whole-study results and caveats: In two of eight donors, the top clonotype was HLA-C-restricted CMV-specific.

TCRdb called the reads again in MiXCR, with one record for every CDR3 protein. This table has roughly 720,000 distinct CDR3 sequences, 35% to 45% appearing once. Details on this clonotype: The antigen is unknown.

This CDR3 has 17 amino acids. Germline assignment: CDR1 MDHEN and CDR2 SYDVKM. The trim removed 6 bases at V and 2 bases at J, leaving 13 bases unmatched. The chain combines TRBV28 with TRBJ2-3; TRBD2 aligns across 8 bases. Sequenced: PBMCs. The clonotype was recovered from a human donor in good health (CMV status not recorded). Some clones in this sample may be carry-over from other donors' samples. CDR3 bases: TGTGCCAGCAGGCATCCGCGGGGGGACATTCACACAGATACGCAGTATTTT. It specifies CASRHPRGDIHTDTQYF.